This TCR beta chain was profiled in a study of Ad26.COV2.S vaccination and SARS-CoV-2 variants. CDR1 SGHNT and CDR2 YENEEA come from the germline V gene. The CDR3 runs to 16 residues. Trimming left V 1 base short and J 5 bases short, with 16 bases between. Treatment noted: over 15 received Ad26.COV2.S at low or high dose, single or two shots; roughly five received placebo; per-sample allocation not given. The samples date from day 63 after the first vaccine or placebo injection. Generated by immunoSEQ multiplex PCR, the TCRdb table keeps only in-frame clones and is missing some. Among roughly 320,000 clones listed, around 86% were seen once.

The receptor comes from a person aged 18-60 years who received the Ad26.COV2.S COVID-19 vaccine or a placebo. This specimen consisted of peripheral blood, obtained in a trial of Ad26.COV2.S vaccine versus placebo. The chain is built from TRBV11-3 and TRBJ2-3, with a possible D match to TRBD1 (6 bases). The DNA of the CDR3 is TGTGCCAGCAGCTTAGGAGGGGGTGGTTTGGGAGATACGCAGTATTTT. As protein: CASSLGGGGLGDTQYF.